This T cell receptor beta chain is from a study of neurological immune-mediated disorders. General observations from the study: No CDR3 amino acid sequences were shared by expanded clones across subjects, suggesting private repertoires in all groups. Grouping of repertoires by phylogeny put those of 18 of 34 multiple sclerosis patients into a single related-CDR3 cluster, a possible signature. HTLV-1-associated myelopathy had the most TCR clonal expansion, and multiple sclerosis had the least, less than healthy controls.

TCRdb reprocessed the 5' RACE reads with MiXCR, giving one entry per CDR3 protein. The table lists some 78,000 distinct CDR3 sequences, about 5.2% of them singletons. PBMCs stored at -80 C, numbering 2 million, were the origin of the unsorted libraries. This clonotype was observed at least ten times. What it binds is not known. The sequenced material came from PBMCs. This TCR was recovered from a woman in her 30s with multiple sclerosis.

CDR3 region: CSAVALMTATDEQYF. The CDR3 region has the DNA TGCAGTGCCGTTGCTCTTATGACAGCGACCGACGAGCAGTACTTC. The chain links TRBV20-1 to TRBJ2-7; possibly TRBD1 for D (5 bases). The length of the CDR3 is 15 residues. V lost 6 bases and J 5 bases, leaving 23 bases between the germline ends. The V gene's germline CDR1 is DFQATT and CDR2 SNEGSKA (reference sequence).